This T cell receptor beta chain comes out of a study of shared clonotypes between healthy human individuals. About the study: There were three CD4 naive, three CD4 memory, two CD8 naive and one CD8 memory plates per donor. Study outcomes and limitations: Of the naive CD4 clonotypes, roughly 5% were shared across a handful of donors.

A remark on this clone: Its antigen is not known.

The repertoire was sequenced with immunoSEQ multiplex PCR; TCRdb's copy has only in-frame clones and lacks some. The sample has about a million clones; over 75% are singletons. Donors, healthy HIV-negative adults, lacked recent acute infections or vaccinations. The CDR3 covers 15 residues. CDR1 and CDR2 (germline): LNHDA, SQIVND (reference sequence). V dropped 3 bases and J dropped 3 bases, with 12 bases sitting between them. The V and J genes are TRBV19 and TRBJ1-3, with D perhaps TRBD1 (5 bases). Material for sequencing was memory CD4+ T cells sorted from blood. Subset reported: CD45RA-negative fraction. The clonotype comes from a man aged 18 to 29 in good health. In nucleotides, the CDR3 is TGTGCCAGTAGTATCAGGGTATCTCGTGGAAACACCATATATTTT. This encodes CASSIRVSRGNTIYF.